Each of the 10 T cell receptor beta chains below was sequenced from the same sample in a study of early T cells in non-severe SARS-CoV-2 infection. TCRdb re-derived calls from the 5' RACE reads in MiXCR, one entry per CDR3 protein. The sample contains 20,000 to 30,000 distinct CDR3 sequences, roughly 6% of which appear only once. Specimen: whole blood. The receptors come from an adult who was a healthcare worker with PCR-confirmed SARS-CoV-2 infection or an uninfected control (not recorded which).

This clonotype was counted only a few times. The gene calls are TRBV7-2 and TRBJ2-3; D gene ambiguous. The V gene's germline CDR1 is SGHTA and CDR2 FQGNSA. The V gene lost 1 base and the J gene lost 1 base, with 9 bases spanning the gap. The CDR3 covers 15 residues. CDR3 residues: CASSLGEKGTDTQYF. CDR3 coding DNA: TGTGCCAGCAGCTTAGGAGAGAAAGGCACAGATACGCAGTATTTT.

The V and J genes are TRBV12-2 and TRBJ2-5; the table gives TRBD1 as D, unverified against the DNA. TRBV12-2 constitutes a pseudogene. This CDR3 contains 14 residues. The CDR3 DNA reads as TGTGCAAGTCGCACCTCGGGACGGCAAGAGACCCAGTACTTC. Its protein product is CASRTSGRQETQYF.

This clonotype was detected a few times. CDR3 coding DNA: TGTGCCAGCAGTCCCCGGTGGGGAGATAATGAAAAACTGTTTTTT. Its protein is CASSPRWGDNEKLFF. The chain couples TRBV12-3 or TRBV12-4 to TRBJ1-4; D is uncertain. CDR3 length: 15 residues. V was shortened by 5 bases and J by 4 bases, with 14 bases between the two germline ends.

This clonotype was recorded at least ten times. The chain has TRBV19 and TRBJ2-2; D possibly uses TRBD1 or TRBD2 (5 bases each). From germline, CDR1 is LNHDA and CDR2 SQIVND (reference sequence). V dropped 6 bases and J dropped 1 base, with 9 bases sitting between them. CDR3 length: 14 residues. The CDR3 loop reads CASSEGRNTGELFF. In DNA form, the CDR3 reads TGTGCCAGTAGCGAGGGACGGAACACCGGGGAGCTGTTTTTT. The whole variable domain, filled in from reference TRBV19 and TRBJ2-2, reads DGGITQSPKYLFRKEGQNVTLSCEQNLNHDAMYWYRQDPGQGLRLIYYSQIVNDFQKGDIAEGYSVSREKKESFPLTVTSAQKNPTAFYLCASSEGRNTGELFFGEGSRLTVL.

The rearrangement joins TRBV7-2 to TRBJ1-4; TRBD1 is a possible D gene (5 bases). V was cut by 1 base and J by 6 bases, with 9 bases left in between. CDR1 and CDR2 from the germline V gene are SGHTA and FQGNSA. The CDR3 is made up of 14 amino acids. The CDR3 bases are TGTGCCAGCAGCTTAGAGTTCAGGGATGAAAAACTGTTTTTT. Encoded protein: CASSLEFRDEKLFF.

This clonotype was seen repeatedly, ten times or more. The chain recombines TRBV10-2 with TRBJ2-2; either TRBD1 or TRBD2 may fit D (5 bases each). The ends were cut back, 8 bases at V and 4 bases at J, with 14 bases in the middle. This CDR3 comprises 14 residues. The germline V gene encodes CDR1 WSHSY and CDR2 SAAADI. DNA for the CDR3: TGCGCCAGCGGGGACCGTGCGGGCACCGGGGAGCTGTTTTTT. Encoded protein: CASGDRAGTGELFF.

This chain joins TRBV24-1 and TRBJ2-1; 7 bases fit TRBD1. The CDR3 loop spans 15 amino acids. V gave up 4 bases and J gave up 2 bases; unmatched junction bases: 4. Per the germline V gene, CDR1 is KGHDR and CDR2 is SFDVKD. The CDR3: CATSEGTAPYNEQFF. CDR3 DNA: TGTGCCACCAGTGAGGGGACAGCTCCCTACAATGAGCAGTTCTTC.

The table lists this clonotype with many counts. V gene TRBV20-1 combines with J gene TRBJ2-5, with no clear D. Germline-derived CDR1 and CDR2 are DFQATT and SNEGSKA (reference sequence). Trimming removed 5 bases from V and 1 base from J, with 20 bases in between. This CDR3 has 16 amino acids. CDR3 in amino acids: CSASSWAIGSQETQYF. The DNA of the CDR3 is TGCAGTGCTTCTTCCTGGGCCATAGGCTCCCAAGAGACCCAGTACTTC.

This clonotype was seen a few times. The V and J genes are TRBV2 and TRBJ1-3, with TRBD1 matching over 9 bases. Germline CDR1 and CDR2: SNHLY and FYNNEI. The CDR3 has 16 amino acids. V shed 2 bases, J shed 4 bases, and the junction held 6 bases outside the gene matches. CDR3 sequence (DNA): TGTGCCAGCAGTGAAAGGGACAGGGCGGGCGGAAACACCATATATTTT. Its protein product is CASSERDRAGGNTIYF.

This clonotype was seen ten or more times. The rearrangement joins TRBV6-6 to TRBJ2-7; 8 bases are a match to TRBD1. This CDR3 spans 15 amino acids. The ends lost 0 bases at V and 1 base at J; junction bases unmatched: 2. Germline values: CDR1 MNHNY, CDR2 SVGAGI (reference sequence). CDR3 sequence (DNA): TGTGCCAGCAGTTACTCGACAGGGGCATCCTACGAGCAGTACTTC. It yields the protein CASSYSTGASYEQYF.